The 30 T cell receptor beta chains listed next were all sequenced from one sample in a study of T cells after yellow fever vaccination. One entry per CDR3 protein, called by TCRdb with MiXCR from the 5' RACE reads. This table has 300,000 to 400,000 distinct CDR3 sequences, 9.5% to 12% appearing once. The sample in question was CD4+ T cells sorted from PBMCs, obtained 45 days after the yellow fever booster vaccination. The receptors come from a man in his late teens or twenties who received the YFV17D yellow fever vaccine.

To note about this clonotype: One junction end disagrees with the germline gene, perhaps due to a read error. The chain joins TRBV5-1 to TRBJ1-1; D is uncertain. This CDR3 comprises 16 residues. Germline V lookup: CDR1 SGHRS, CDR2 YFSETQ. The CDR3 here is CASSRLNTALNSEAFF. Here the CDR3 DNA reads TGCGCCAGCAGCCGACTTAACACCGCCCTGAACAGTGAAGCTTTCTTT. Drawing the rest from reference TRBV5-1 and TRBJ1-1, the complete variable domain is KAGVTQTPRYLIKTRGQQVTLSCSPISGHRSVSWYQQTPGQGLQFLFEYFSETQRNKGNFPGRFSGRQFSNSRSEMNVSTLELGDSALYLCASSRLNTALNSEAFFGQGTRLTVV.

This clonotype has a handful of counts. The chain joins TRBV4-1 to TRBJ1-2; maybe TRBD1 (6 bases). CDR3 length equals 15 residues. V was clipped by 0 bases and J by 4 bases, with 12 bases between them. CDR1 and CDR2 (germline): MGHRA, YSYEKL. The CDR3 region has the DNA TGCGCCAGCAGCCAAGAGGGGGCGATCGCCTATGGCTACACCTTC. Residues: CASSQEGAIAYGYTF.

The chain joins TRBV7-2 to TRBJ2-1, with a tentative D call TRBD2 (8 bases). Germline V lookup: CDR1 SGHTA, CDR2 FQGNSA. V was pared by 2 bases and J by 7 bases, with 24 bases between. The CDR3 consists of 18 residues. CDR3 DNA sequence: TGTGCCAGCAGCTTACTCTCTAGGGGGCTAGCGGGTAAAAATGAGCAGTTCTTC. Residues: CASSLLSRGLAGKNEQFF.

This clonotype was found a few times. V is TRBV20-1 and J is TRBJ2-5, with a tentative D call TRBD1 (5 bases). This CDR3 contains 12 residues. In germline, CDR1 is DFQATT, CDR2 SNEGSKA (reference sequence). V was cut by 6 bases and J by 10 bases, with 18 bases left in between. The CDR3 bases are TGCAGTGCCTCAGGGTTCCCCCTTGTCCAGTACTTC. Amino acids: CSASGFPLVQYF.

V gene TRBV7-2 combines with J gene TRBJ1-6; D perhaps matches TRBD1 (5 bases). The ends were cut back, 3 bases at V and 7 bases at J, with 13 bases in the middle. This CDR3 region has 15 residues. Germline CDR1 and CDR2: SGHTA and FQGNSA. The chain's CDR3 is CASSFQGPANSPLHF. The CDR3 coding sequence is TGTGCCAGCAGCTTCCAGGGTCCCGCCAATTCACCCCTCCACTTT.

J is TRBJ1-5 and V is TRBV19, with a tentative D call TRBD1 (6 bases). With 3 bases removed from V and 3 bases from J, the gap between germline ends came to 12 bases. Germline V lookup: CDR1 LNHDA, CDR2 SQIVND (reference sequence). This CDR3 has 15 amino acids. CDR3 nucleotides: TGTGCCAGTAGTATGGGACACGCTACCAATCAGCCCCAGCATTTT. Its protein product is CASSMGHATNQPQHF.

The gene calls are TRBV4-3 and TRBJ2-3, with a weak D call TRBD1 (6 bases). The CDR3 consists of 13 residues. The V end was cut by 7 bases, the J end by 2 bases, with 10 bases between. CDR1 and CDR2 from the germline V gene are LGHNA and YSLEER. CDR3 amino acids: CASIQGTTDTQYF. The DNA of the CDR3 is TGCGCCAGCATCCAGGGGACCACAGATACGCAGTATTTT.

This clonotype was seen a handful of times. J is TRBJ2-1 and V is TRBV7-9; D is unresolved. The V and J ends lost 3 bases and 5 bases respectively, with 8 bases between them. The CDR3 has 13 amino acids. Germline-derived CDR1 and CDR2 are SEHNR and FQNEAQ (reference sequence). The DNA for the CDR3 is TGTGCCAGCAGCTTTGACCCTCACAATGAGCAGTTCTTC. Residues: CASSFDPHNEQFF.

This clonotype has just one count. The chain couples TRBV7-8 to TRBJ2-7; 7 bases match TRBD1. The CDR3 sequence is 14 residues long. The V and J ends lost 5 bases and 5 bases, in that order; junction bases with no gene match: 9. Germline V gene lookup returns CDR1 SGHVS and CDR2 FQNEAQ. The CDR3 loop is CASSRSTGSDEQYF. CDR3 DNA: TGTGCCAGCAGCCGGTCGACAGGGTCCGACGAGCAGTACTTC.

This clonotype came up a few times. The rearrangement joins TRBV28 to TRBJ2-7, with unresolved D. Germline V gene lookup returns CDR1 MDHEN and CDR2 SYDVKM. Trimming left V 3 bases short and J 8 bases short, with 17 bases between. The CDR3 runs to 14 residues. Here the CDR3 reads CASSLAAGLSKQYV. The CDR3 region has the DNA TGTGCCAGCAGTTTGGCGGCAGGATTGTCCAAGCAGTACGTC.

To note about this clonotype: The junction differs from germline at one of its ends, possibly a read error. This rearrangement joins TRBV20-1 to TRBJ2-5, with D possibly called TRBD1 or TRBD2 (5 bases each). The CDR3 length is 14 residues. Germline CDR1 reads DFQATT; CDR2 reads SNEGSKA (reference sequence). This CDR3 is CSARDGWGRESQYF. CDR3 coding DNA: TGCAGTGCTAGAGATGGGTGGGGGAGAGAGAGCCAGTACTTC.

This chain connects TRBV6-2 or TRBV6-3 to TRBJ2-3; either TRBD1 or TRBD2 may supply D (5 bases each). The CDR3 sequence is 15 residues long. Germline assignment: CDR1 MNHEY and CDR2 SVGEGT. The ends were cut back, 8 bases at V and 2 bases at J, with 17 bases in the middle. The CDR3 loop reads CASGKPGRHTDTQYF. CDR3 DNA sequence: TGTGCCAGCGGTAAACCGGGACGGCACACAGATACGCAGTATTTT.

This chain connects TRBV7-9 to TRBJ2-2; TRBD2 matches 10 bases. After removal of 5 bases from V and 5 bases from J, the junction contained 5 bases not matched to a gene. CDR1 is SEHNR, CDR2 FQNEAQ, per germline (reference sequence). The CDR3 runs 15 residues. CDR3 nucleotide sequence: TGTGCCAGCAGCGAGCGGGGGGGTCGGACCGGGGAGCTGTTTTTT. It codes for CASSERGGRTGELFF.

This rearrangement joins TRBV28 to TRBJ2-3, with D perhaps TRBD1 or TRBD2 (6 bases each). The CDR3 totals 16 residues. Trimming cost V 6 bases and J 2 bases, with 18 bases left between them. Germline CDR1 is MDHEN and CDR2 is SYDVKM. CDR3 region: CASSGRGGPVTDTQYF. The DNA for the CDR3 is TGTGCCAGCAGCGGGAGAGGGGGGCCTGTCACAGATACGCAGTATTTT.

The CDR3 region is CASSPDGRTTDTQYF. The DNA for the CDR3 is TGTGCCAGCTCACCGGACGGACGAACCACAGATACGCAGTATTTT. This chain links TRBV18 with TRBJ2-3; no reliable D call. Germline V gives CDR1 KGHSH, CDR2 LQKENI. V was clipped by 3 bases and J by 2 bases, with 12 bases between them. The CDR3 is 15 amino acids.

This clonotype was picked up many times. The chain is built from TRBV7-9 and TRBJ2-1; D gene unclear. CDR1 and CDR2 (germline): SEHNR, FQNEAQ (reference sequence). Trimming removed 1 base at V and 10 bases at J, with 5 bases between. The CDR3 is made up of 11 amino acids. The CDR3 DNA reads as TGTGCCAGCAGCTTAGGACCAGAGCAGTTCTTC. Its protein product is CASSLGPEQFF.

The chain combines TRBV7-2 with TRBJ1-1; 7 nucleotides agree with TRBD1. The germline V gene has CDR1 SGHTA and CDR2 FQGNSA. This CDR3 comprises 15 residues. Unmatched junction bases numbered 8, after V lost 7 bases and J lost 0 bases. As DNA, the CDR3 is TGTGCCAGCATCCTATCGACAGGGCTGAACACTGAAGCTTTCTTT. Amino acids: CASILSTGLNTEAFF.

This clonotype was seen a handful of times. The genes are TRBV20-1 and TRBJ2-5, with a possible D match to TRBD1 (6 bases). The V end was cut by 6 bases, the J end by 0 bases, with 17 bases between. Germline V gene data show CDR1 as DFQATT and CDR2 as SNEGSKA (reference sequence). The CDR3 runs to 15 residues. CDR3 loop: CSALGNRENQETQYF. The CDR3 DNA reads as TGCAGTGCGCTGGGCAACAGGGAGAACCAAGAGACCCAGTACTTC.

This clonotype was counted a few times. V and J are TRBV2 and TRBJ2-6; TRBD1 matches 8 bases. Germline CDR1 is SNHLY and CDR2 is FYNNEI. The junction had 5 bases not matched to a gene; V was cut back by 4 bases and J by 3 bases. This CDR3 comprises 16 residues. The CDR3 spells CASSVGRGLGANVLTF. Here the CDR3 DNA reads TGTGCCAGCAGTGTCGGCAGGGGGCTTGGGGCCAACGTCCTGACTTTC.

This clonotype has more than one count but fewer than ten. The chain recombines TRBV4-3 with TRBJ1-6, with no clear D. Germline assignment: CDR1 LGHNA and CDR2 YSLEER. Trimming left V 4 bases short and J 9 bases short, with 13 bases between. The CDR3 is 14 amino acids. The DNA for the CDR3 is TGCGCCAGCAGCCCGCGGAGGCCGGGTTCACCCCTCCACTTT. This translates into CASSPRRPGSPLHF.

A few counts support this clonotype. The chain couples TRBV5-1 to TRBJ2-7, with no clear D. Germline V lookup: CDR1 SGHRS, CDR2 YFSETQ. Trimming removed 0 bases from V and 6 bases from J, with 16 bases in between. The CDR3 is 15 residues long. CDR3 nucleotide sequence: TGCGCCAGCAGCTTGGGGGTCAACCGACCCTTCGAGCAGTACTTC. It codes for CASSLGVNRPFEQYF.

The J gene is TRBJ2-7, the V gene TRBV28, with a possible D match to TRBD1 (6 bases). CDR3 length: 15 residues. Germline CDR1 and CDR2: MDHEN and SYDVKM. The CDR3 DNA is TGTGCCAGTAGTTCCCTGACTGACAGGCTCCCCGAGCAGTACGTC. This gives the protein CASSSLTDRLPEQYV.

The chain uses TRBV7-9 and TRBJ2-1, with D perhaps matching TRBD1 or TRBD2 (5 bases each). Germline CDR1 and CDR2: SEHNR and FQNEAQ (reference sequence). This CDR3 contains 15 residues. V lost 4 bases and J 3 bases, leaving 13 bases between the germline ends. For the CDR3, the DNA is TGTGCCAGCAGCTCAGTGAGGGGCCGCTACAATGAGCAGTTCTTC. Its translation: CASSSVRGRYNEQFF.

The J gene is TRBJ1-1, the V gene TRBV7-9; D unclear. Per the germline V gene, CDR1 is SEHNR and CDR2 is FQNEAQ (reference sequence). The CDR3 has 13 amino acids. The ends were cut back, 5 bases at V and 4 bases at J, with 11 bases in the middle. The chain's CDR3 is CASSPLSRTEAFF. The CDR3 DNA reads TGTGCCAGCAGCCCCCTGAGCCGCACTGAAGCTTTCTTT.

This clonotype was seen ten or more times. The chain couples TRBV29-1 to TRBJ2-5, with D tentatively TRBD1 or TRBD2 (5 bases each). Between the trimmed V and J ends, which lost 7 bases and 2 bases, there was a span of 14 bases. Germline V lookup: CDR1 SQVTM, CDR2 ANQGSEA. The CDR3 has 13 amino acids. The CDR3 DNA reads TGCAGCGGCCGGGGACGGACTCAAGAGACCCAGTACTTC. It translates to CSGRGRTQETQYF.

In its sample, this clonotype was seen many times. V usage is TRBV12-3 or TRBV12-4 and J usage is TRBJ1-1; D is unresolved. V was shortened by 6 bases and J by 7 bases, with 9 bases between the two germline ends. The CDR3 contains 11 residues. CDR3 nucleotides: TGTGCCAGCAGATGGCGGTTTGAAGCTTTCTTT. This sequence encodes CASRWRFEAFF.

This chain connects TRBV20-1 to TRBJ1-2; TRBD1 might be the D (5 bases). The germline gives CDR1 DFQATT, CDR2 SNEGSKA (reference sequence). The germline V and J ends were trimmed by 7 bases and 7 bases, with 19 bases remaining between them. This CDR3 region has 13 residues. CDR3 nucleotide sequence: TGCAGTGTCCCGGACAACCAGCGAGCTGGCTACACCTTC. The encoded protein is CSVPDNQRAGYTF.

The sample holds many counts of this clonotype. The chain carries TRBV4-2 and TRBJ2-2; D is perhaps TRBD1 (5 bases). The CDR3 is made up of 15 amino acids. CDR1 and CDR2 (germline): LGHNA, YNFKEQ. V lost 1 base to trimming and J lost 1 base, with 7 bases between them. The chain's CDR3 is CASSQGQGNTGELFF. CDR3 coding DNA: TGTGCCAGCAGCCAAGGGCAGGGGAACACCGGGGAGCTGTTTTTT.

CDR3: CARGGRSSKAEKLFF. In DNA form, the CDR3 reads TGTGCCAGGGGAGGGAGATCCTCGAAGGCAGAAAAACTGTTTTTT. V gene TRBV2 combines with J gene TRBJ1-4; D is unresolved. V shed 9 bases and J shed 8 bases, with 22 bases lying between them. CDR1 is SNHLY and CDR2 is FYNNEI in the germline V gene. The CDR3 has 15 amino acids.

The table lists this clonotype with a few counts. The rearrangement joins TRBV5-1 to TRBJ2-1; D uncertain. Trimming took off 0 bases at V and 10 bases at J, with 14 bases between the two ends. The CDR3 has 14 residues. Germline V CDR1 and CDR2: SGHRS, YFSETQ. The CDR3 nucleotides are TGCGCCAGCAGCTTGGAAACAATTGGTCTAGAGCAGTTCTTC. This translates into CASSLETIGLEQFF.